These 17 T cell receptor beta chains were all obtained from the same sample, sequenced in a study of blood T cell repertoires in COVID-19. Generated by immunoSEQ multiplex PCR, the TCRdb table keeps only in-frame clones and is missing some. The data hold 40,000 to 55,000 clones, with about nine tenths observed a single time. Material for sequencing was peripheral blood. The receptors stem from a man between 65 and 79 years old with active COVID-19.

CDR3 DNA sequence: TGTGCCAGCGCTAGCGGGGGCTACGAGCAGTACTTC. Its translation is CASASGGYEQYF. The chain has TRBV7-9 and TRBJ2-7, with TRBD2 identical over 10 bases. Germline V CDR1 and CDR2: SEHNR, FQNEAQ (reference sequence). The CDR3 has 12 residues. With V trimmed by 8 bases and J by 3 bases, 1 base remained unmatched.

The V call is TRBV2, the J call TRBJ1-5, with D unclear. With 4 bases removed from V and 2 bases from J, the gap between germline ends came to 6 bases. This CDR3 region has 13 residues. Germline V CDR1 and CDR2: SNHLY, FYNNEI. In DNA form, the CDR3 reads TGTGCCAGCAGTGGATCGGGCAATCAGCCCCAGCATTTT. This translates into CASSGSGNQPQHF.

This chain connects TRBV5-6 to TRBJ2-1; 11 bases match TRBD2. The CDR3 sequence is 16 residues long. From germline, CDR1 is SGHDT and CDR2 YYEEEE. The V segment lost 0 bases and the J segment 4 bases; nucleotides outside the gene matches: 3. The CDR3 spells CASSLELAGEYNEQFF. DNA for the CDR3: TGTGCCAGCAGCTTGGAACTAGCGGGGGAGTACAATGAGCAGTTCTTC.

The V call is TRBV9, the J call TRBJ2-5; TRBD2 matches at 12 bases. The CDR3 is 18 residues long. The germline V gene has CDR1 SGDLS and CDR2 YYNGEE. After removal of 0 bases from V and 0 bases from J, the junction contained 6 bases not matched to a gene. The CDR3 loop reads CASSVGSSGGEYQETQYF. The DNA for the CDR3 is TGTGCCAGCAGCGTAGGGTCTAGCGGGGGGGAGTACCAAGAGACCCAGTACTTC.

This clone came up a few times. The chain joins TRBV7-2 to TRBJ2-7; D may be TRBD1 (5 bases). The V end was cut by 6 bases, the J end by 2 bases, with 17 bases between. The germline gives CDR1 SGHTA, CDR2 FQGNSA. The CDR3 covers 15 residues. CDR3 residues: CASSEWTRSPYEQYF. CDR3 DNA sequence: TGTGCCAGCAGTGAATGGACAAGAAGTCCCTACGAGCAGTACTTC.

The count of this clone is one. The chain couples TRBV29-1 to TRBJ1-5; D is possibly TRBD1 (6 bases). Germline V gives CDR1 SQVTM, CDR2 ANQGSEA. V lost 2 bases to trimming and J lost 6 bases, with 14 bases between them. This CDR3 spans 14 amino acids. The CDR3 loop is CSVELQGRIQPQHF. CDR3 DNA sequence: TGCAGCGTTGAACTACAGGGTCGAATTCAGCCCCAGCATTTT.

The chain uses TRBV29-1 and TRBJ1-4; possibly TRBD1 for D (5 bases). The CDR3 consists of 15 residues. V lost 2 bases and J 3 bases, leaving 13 bases between the germline ends. Germline lookup yields CDR1 SQVTM and CDR2 ANQGSEA. The CDR3, as DNA: TGCAGCGTTGAACAAGGGACGGGGGCTAATGAAAAACTGTTTTTT. Its translation is CSVEQGTGANEKLFF.

V gene TRBV18 combines with J gene TRBJ1-1; 9 bases align to TRBD1. This CDR3 spans 15 amino acids. V dropped 4 bases and J dropped 5; count of bases not matched to a gene: 8. CDR1 is KGHSH, CDR2 LQKENI, per germline. The CDR3 region has the DNA TGTGCCAGCTCACGGCGGACAGGGGAAGAGACTGAAGCTTTCTTT. Protein product: CASSRRTGEETEAFF.

The chain links TRBV5-4 to TRBJ2-7, with 7 bases aligning to TRBD2. Germline CDR1 is SGHNT and CDR2 is YYREEE (reference sequence). The CDR3 totals 14 residues. V trimming: 1 base; J trimming: 5 bases; junction bases outside the gene matches: 6. The CDR3 DNA is TGTGCCAGCAGCTTGCGACGGGGGGTGAACGAGCAGTACTTC. Its translation: CASSLRRGVNEQYF. Full variable domain (missing parts from reference TRBV5-4 and TRBJ2-7): ETGVTQSPTHLIKTRGQQVTLRCSSQSGHNTVSWYQQALGQGPQFIFQYYREEENGRGNFPPRFSGLQFPNYSSELNVNALELDDSALYLCASSLRRGVNEQYFGPGTRLTVT.

The chain couples TRBV7-2 to TRBJ1-3, with 7 bases aligning to TRBD1. There are 18 residues in the CDR3. Unmatched junction bases numbered 8, after V lost 0 bases and J lost 0 bases. The germline CDR1 and CDR2 sequences are SGHTA and FQGNSA. The CDR3 region is CASSLAGGGIASGNTIYF. CDR3 DNA: TGTGCCAGCAGCTTAGCCGGAGGGGGCATAGCCTCTGGAAACACCATATATTTT.

The chain employs TRBV7-2 and TRBJ1-5, with D perhaps TRBD1 (5 bases). CDR3 length: 14 amino acids. Germline V lookup: CDR1 SGHTA, CDR2 FQGNSA. V lost 3 bases and J lost 1, with 7 bases in between. CDR3: CASSLGLSNQPQHF. DNA of the CDR3: TGTGCCAGCAGCTTGGGACTCAGCAATCAGCCCCAGCATTTT.

This clone was seen only once. This chain uses TRBV27 with TRBJ2-4, with TRBD2 as a possible D gene (5 bases). Trimming took 5 bases from V and 5 from J, leaving 13 bases between them. This CDR3 is built from 14 residues. CDR1 is MNHEY and CDR2 is SMNVEV in the germline V gene (reference sequence). CDR3 in amino acids: CASSAPGFQNIQYF. The DNA of the CDR3 is TGTGCCAGCAGTGCACCGGGGTTTCAAAACATTCAGTACTTC.

This chain joins TRBV27 and TRBJ2-7; 10 positions agree with TRBD2. J lost 1 base, V lost 8 bases, and 8 bases had no gene match. The CDR3 sequence is 15 residues long. Germline-derived CDR1 and CDR2 are MNHEY and SMNVEV (reference sequence). CDR3: CASGAPSGGSYEQYF. CDR3 coding DNA: TGTGCCAGCGGCGCGCCTAGCGGGGGATCCTACGAGCAGTACTTC.

The table lists this clone with a count of one. J is TRBJ2-7 and V is TRBV25-1; D may be TRBD1 (5 bases). Germline CDR1 reads MGHDK; CDR2 reads SYGVNS. Trimming stripped 4 bases from V and 1 base from J, with 11 bases between. The CDR3 is 14 residues long. CDR3 region: CASSVQDTSYEQYF. The CDR3 region has the DNA TGTGCCAGCAGTGTCCAGGACACTTCCTACGAGCAGTACTTC.

The V gene is TRBV7-2, the J gene TRBJ1-1; 8 bases agree with TRBD1. CDR3 size: 15 residues. With 3 bases clipped from V and 1 base from J, the junction kept 4 bases outside the gene matches. The germline V gene encodes CDR1 SGHTA and CDR2 FQGNSA. The CDR3: CASSFQGAQNTEAFF. The CDR3 DNA reads as TGTGCCAGCAGCTTCCAGGGGGCCCAGAACACTGAAGCTTTCTTT. The full variable domain, its missing parts supplied by reference TRBV7-2 and TRBJ1-1, is GAGVSQSPSNKVTEKGKDVELRCDPISGHTALYWYRQSLGQGLEFLIYFQGNSAPDKSGLPSDRFSAERTGGSVSTLTIQRTQQEDSAVYLCASSFQGAQNTEAFFGQGTRLTVV.

The J gene is TRBJ2-2, the V gene TRBV11-3; TRBD1 matches at 10 bases. In germline, CDR1 is SGHNT, CDR2 YENEEA. The J segment lost 5 bases and the V segment lost 5 bases, leaving 11 bases of the junction unmatched. There are 17 residues in the CDR3. In nucleotides, the CDR3 is TGTGCCAGCAGCCGACCGGGACAGGGACAGGGGACCGGGGAGCTGTTTTTT. Protein: CASSRPGQGQGTGELFF.

The chain combines TRBV6-6 with TRBJ1-6; TRBD1 aligns across 10 bases. Germline assignment: CDR1 MNHNY and CDR2 SVGAGI (reference sequence). The CDR3 covers 15 residues. V was clipped by 6 bases and J by 9 bases; unmatched bases: 8. CDR3 DNA sequence: TGTGCCAGCAGGGCACCGGGACAGGGGTCTTCACCCCTCCACTTT. This codes for CASRAPGQGSSPLHF.